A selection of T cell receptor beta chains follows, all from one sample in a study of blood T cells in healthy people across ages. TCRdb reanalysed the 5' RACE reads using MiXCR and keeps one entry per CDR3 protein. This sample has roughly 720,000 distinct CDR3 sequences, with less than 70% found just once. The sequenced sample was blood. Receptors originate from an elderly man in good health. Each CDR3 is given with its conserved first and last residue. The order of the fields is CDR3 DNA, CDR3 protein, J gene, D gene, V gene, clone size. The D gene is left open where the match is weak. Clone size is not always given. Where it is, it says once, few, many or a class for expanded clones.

CDR3 DNA: TGTGCCAGCAGTGACCTGTCCGCAGGAGGCTATGGCTACACCTTC
CDR3 protein: CASSDLSAGGYGYTF
J gene: TRBJ1-2
D gene: NA
V gene: TRBV2
clone size: NA

CDR3 DNA: TGCGCCAGCAGCTTGGCCGGGAGGGCCAGCACAGATACGCAGTATTTT
CDR3 protein: CASSLAGRASTDTQYF
J gene: TRBJ2-3
D gene: TRBD2
V gene: TRBV5-1
clone size: few

CDR3 DNA: TGTGCCAGCAGTTTTAACAATGAAGCTTTCTTT
CDR3 protein: CASSFNNEAFF
J gene: TRBJ1-1
D gene: NA
V gene: TRBV27
clone size: NA

CDR3 DNA: TGTGCCAGCAGTGAAGGCAGGGTGCTCCCCAACGAGCAGTACTTC
CDR3 protein: CASSEGRVLPNEQYF
J gene: TRBJ2-7
D gene: NA
V gene: TRBV2
clone size: NA

CDR3 DNA: TGTGCCAGCAGCCAACTCGACAGGAGAGGTGGCTACACCTTC
CDR3 protein: CASSQLDRRGGYTF
J gene: TRBJ1-2
D gene: NA
V gene: TRBV3-1
clone size: NA

CDR3 DNA: TGTGCCAGCAGCTTGGGAGCAGGGGGGGGTCAGCCCCAGCATTTT
CDR3 protein: CASSLGAGGGQPQHF
J gene: TRBJ1-5
D gene: TRBD1
V gene: TRBV5-6
clone size: once

CDR3 DNA: TGTGCCAGCATCCCCGGGAGCTCCTACAATGAGCAGTTCTTC
CDR3 protein: CASIPGSSYNEQFF
J gene: TRBJ2-1
D gene: NA
V gene: TRBV12-3/TRBV12-4
clone size: NA

CDR3 DNA: TGTGCCAGCAGCCCGTTGACCCAGGGGACGGCCGAGCAGTACTTC
CDR3 protein: CASSPLTQGTAEQYF
J gene: TRBJ2-7
D gene: NA
V gene: TRBV7-2
clone size: few

CDR3 DNA: TGTGCCAGCAGTGTATCCCCCGGTCAGCCCCAGCATTTT
CDR3 protein: CASSVSPGQPQHF
J gene: TRBJ1-5
D gene: NA
V gene: TRBV9
clone size: NA

CDR3 DNA: TGTGCCAGCGGCCGACCGACTAGCGGGAGGGCCCGTAATACAGATACGCAGTATTTT
CDR3 protein: CASGRPTSGRARNTDTQYF
J gene: TRBJ2-3
D gene: TRBD2
V gene: TRBV2
clone size: few

CDR3 DNA: TGCGCCAGCAGCCAATCGGGCCTAGCTGGAGACACCTACGAGCAGTACTTC
CDR3 protein: CASSQSGLAGDTYEQYF
J gene: TRBJ2-7
D gene: NA
V gene: TRBV4-1
clone size: NA

CDR3 DNA: TGCAGTGCTCCCCCAGGGGGCGTCTACGAGCAGTACTTC
CDR3 protein: CSAPPGGVYEQYF
J gene: TRBJ2-7
D gene: TRBD1
V gene: TRBV20-1
clone size: NA

CDR3 DNA: TGCGCCAGCAGCTCCGGGACTAGCGGGACCGGCGAGCAGTACTTC
CDR3 protein: CASSSGTSGTGEQYF
J gene: TRBJ2-7
D gene: TRBD2
V gene: TRBV5-1
clone size: NA

CDR3 DNA: TGCAGCCCCCACAGGGGGTCTTCCGATACGCAGTATTTT
CDR3 protein: CSPHRGSSDTQYF
J gene: TRBJ2-3
D gene: TRBD1
V gene: TRBV20-1
clone size: NA

CDR3 DNA: TGTGCCAGCAGTAAAGACGGCTATGGCTACACCTTC
CDR3 protein: CASSKDGYGYTF
J gene: TRBJ1-2
D gene: NA
V gene: TRBV7-9
clone size: few

CDR3 DNA: TGTGCCAGCAGCATATACCCGGGACAGGGGGGAGAGGGCTACACCTTC
CDR3 protein: CASSIYPGQGGEGYTF
J gene: TRBJ1-2
D gene: NA
V gene: TRBV21-1
clone size: NA

CDR3 DNA: TGCAGTGCTAGAGAGGCAGCCCGCCTGGCCAATTCACCCCTCCACTTT
CDR3 protein: CSAREAARLANSPLHF
J gene: TRBJ1-6
D gene: NA
V gene: TRBV20-1
clone size: NA

CDR3 DNA: TGTGCCAGCTCTGATATGGGTATCTCGAAGGGTAAACTGTTTTTT
CDR3 protein: CASSDMGISKGKLFF
J gene: TRBJ1-4
D gene: NA
V gene: TRBV25-1
clone size: NA

CDR3 DNA: TGTGCCAGCAGCTTCGGTTTTCCTCTCACCTTC
CDR3 protein: CASSFGFPLTF
J gene: TRBJ1-2
D gene: NA
V gene: TRBV11-2
clone size: NA

CDR3 DNA: TGCGCCAGCAGCCCCGGACAGGGTTGCTACGAGCAGTACTTC
CDR3 protein: CASSPGQGCYEQYF
J gene: TRBJ2-7
D gene: TRBD1
V gene: TRBV5-1
clone size: NA

CDR3 DNA: TGCAGTGCTAGGACTAGCGGCACAGATACGCAGTATTTT
CDR3 protein: CSARTSGTDTQYF
J gene: TRBJ2-3
D gene: TRBD2
V gene: TRBV20-1
clone size: many

CDR3 DNA: TGTGCCACCGCAGGACTCGGGGCAGCAACTAATGAAAAACTGTTTTTT
CDR3 protein: CATAGLGAATNEKLFF
J gene: TRBJ1-4
D gene: NA
V gene: TRBV15
clone size: NA

CDR3 DNA: TGTGCCACCCGGGGACCATTTGTGGACAATGAGCAGTTCTTC
CDR3 protein: CATRGPFVDNEQFF
J gene: TRBJ2-1
D gene: NA
V gene: TRBV10-3
clone size: NA

CDR3 DNA: TGTGCCACCCTGGCCCGACCTAATGAAAAACTGTTTTTT
CDR3 protein: CATLARPNEKLFF
J gene: TRBJ1-4
D gene: NA
V gene: TRBV28
clone size: once

CDR3 DNA: TGTGCCAGCAGTCCTAACAGGGTTCGGCACAGATACGCGTATTTT
CDR3 protein: CASSPNRVRHRYAYF
J gene: TRBJ2-3
D gene: NA
V gene: TRBV12-3/TRBV12-4
clone size: few

CDR3 DNA: TGTGCCATCAGTGAGTCGACACGGGTGGTCGGGGAGCTGTTTTTT
CDR3 protein: CAISESTRVVGELFF
J gene: TRBJ2-2
D gene: NA
V gene: TRBV10-3
clone size: NA

CDR3 DNA: TGCGCCAGCAGCTTGGCAGGGCAGTCGGAGCAGTACTTC
CDR3 protein: CASSLAGQSEQYF
J gene: TRBJ2-4
D gene: NA
V gene: TRBV5-1
clone size: NA

CDR3 DNA: TGTGCCACCAGCAGGGCGACTAGCGGGAGTGAGACCCAGTACTTC
CDR3 protein: CATSRATSGSETQYF
J gene: TRBJ2-5
D gene: TRBD2
V gene: TRBV15
clone size: NA

CDR3 DNA: TGTGCCATCAGGAACAGCGGTAGCGGTTCTGGGGCCAACGTCCTGACTTTC
CDR3 protein: CAIRNSGSGSGANVLTF
J gene: TRBJ2-6
D gene: NA
V gene: TRBV10-3
clone size: NA

CDR3 DNA: TGCAGTGCTAGAGGGGACAGGGGGTCGGGCAATCAGCCCCAGCATTTT
CDR3 protein: CSARGDRGSGNQPQHF
J gene: TRBJ1-5
D gene: TRBD1
V gene: TRBV20-1
clone size: NA

CDR3 DNA: TGCAGTGCTAGAGATAACACAGGGGCGGCCTACGAGCAGTACTTC
CDR3 protein: CSARDNTGAAYEQYF
J gene: TRBJ2-7
D gene: TRBD1
V gene: TRBV20-1
clone size: NA

CDR3 DNA: TGCAGCGTTGAGGGATCTGGGGCCAACGTCCTGACTTTC
CDR3 protein: CSVEGSGANVLTF
J gene: TRBJ2-6
D gene: NA
V gene: TRBV29-1
clone size: few

CDR3 DNA: TGTGCCAGCTCAGTGACAGGGACCTGCGAGCAGTACTTC
CDR3 protein: CASSVTGTCEQYF
J gene: TRBJ2-7
D gene: TRBD1
V gene: TRBV25-1
clone size: NA

CDR3 DNA: TGTGCCAGCAGTGAAGCACAGGGGGCGGGGAGGAACACTGAAGCTTTCTTT
CDR3 protein: CASSEAQGAGRNTEAFF
J gene: TRBJ1-1
D gene: TRBD1
V gene: TRBV6-1
clone size: NA

CDR3 DNA: TGTGCCAGCAGCGCTTCGCTCCTGGGTGAGCAGTTCTTC
CDR3 protein: CASSASLLGEQFF
J gene: TRBJ2-1
D gene: NA
V gene: TRBV9
clone size: NA

CDR3 DNA: TGTGCCAGCTGTAGGGGCAGGGGCGAGAATTCACCCCTCCACTTT
CDR3 protein: CASCRGRGENSPLHF
J gene: TRBJ1-6
D gene: NA
V gene: TRBV6-6
clone size: few

CDR3 DNA: TGCAGCGTAGGACAGGGGGCCGGCTCCATTCAGTACTTC
CDR3 protein: CSVGQGAGSIQYF
J gene: TRBJ2-4
D gene: TRBD1
V gene: TRBV29-1
clone size: few

CDR3 DNA: TGTGCCAGCAGCCAAGAGGCGCTAGCGGGAGGTCCCCCCTACAATGAGCAGTTCTTC
CDR3 protein: CASSQEALAGGPPYNEQFF
J gene: TRBJ2-1
D gene: TRBD2
V gene: TRBV3-1
clone size: once

CDR3 DNA: TGCAGCGTCCTTGGACTAGCAGGTAGCACCGGGGAGCTGTTTTTT
CDR3 protein: CSVLGLAGSTGELFF
J gene: TRBJ2-2
D gene: TRBD2
V gene: TRBV29-1
clone size: NA

CDR3 DNA: TGTGCCACCAGCAGGATGGGCAATTACAATGAGCAGTTCTTC
CDR3 protein: CATSRMGNYNEQFF
J gene: TRBJ2-1
D gene: NA
V gene: TRBV15
clone size: few

CDR3 DNA: TGTGCCAGCAGTTTCCAGACAGGGGGCGCGAATGAAAAACTGTTTTTT
CDR3 protein: CASSFQTGGANEKLFF
J gene: TRBJ1-4
D gene: TRBD1
V gene: TRBV12-3/TRBV12-4
clone size: NA

CDR3 DNA: TGCAGCGTTTACCCCGGACAGGGCCAAGGCTACACCTTC
CDR3 protein: CSVYPGQGQGYTF
J gene: TRBJ1-2
D gene: TRBD1
V gene: TRBV29-1
clone size: NA

CDR3 DNA: TGTGCCACCAGTGATCCGGGACGCAACTATGGCTACACCTTC
CDR3 protein: CATSDPGRNYGYTF
J gene: TRBJ1-2
D gene: NA
V gene: TRBV24-1
clone size: NA

CDR3 DNA: TGCAGCGGAGTTTGGGGGGAGGAGACCCAGTACTTC
CDR3 protein: CSGVWGEETQYF
J gene: TRBJ2-5
D gene: NA
V gene: TRBV29-1
clone size: few

CDR3 DNA: TGTGCCAGCAGCAAAGCTGCGGGAGTAGGGTACGAGCAGTACTTC
CDR3 protein: CASSKAAGVGYEQYF
J gene: TRBJ2-7
D gene: NA
V gene: TRBV21-1
clone size: NA

CDR3 DNA: TGTGCCAGCAGGCCTGTAGCGGGCGGGAATGAGCAGTTCTTC
CDR3 protein: CASRPVAGGNEQFF
J gene: TRBJ2-1
D gene: TRBD2
V gene: TRBV6-2/TRBV6-3
clone size: NA

CDR3 DNA: TGTGCCAGCAGTCCAACCCGAAATGGCTACACCTTC
CDR3 protein: CASSPTRNGYTF
J gene: TRBJ1-2
D gene: NA
V gene: TRBV12-3/TRBV12-4
clone size: few

CDR3 DNA: TGTGCCAGCACCCCAACGAGTACTAACACCGGGGAGCTGTTTTTT
CDR3 protein: CASTPTSTNTGELFF
J gene: TRBJ2-2
D gene: NA
V gene: TRBV2
clone size: once